This T cell receptor beta chain was documented in a study of cytomegalovirus exposure and HLA in healthy donors. PCR employed 60 Vbeta and 13 Jbeta primers. Profiling relied on immunoSEQ multiplex PCR, and the TCRdb table lists in-frame clones only, not all of them. The sample shows about 130,000 clones, roughly 85% of them seen only once. Germline CDR1 and CDR2: ENHRY and SYGVKD. V lost 3 bases and J 4 bases, leaving 14 bases between the germline ends. The CDR3 contains 15 residues. Sequencing was performed on PBMCs. This receptor was taken from a boy younger than 18 in good health and CMV-seronegative. The chain uses TRBV10-3 and TRBJ2-3, with a weak D call TRBD2 (6 bases). CDR3 DNA: TGTGCCATCAGTGATCCGGGCGGGAACCCAGATACGCAGTATTTT. Amino acids: CAISDPGGNPDTQYF.